These T cell receptor beta chains were read from a single sample in a study of CD8+CD57+ T cells in acquired aplastic anemia. TCRdb recomputed calls from the reads with MiXCR, one row per CDR3 protein. The table records roughly 100,000 distinct CDR3 sequences, around 68% of them present only once. Sequences were obtained from sorted CD4+, CD8+, or CD8+CD57+ T cells (not recorded which) from PBMCs. These receptors all come from a human donor with aplastic anemia. CDR3s include the opening cysteine and the closing phenylalanine or tryptophan. A D gene is named only where the DNA matches it firmly. Expanded clones are given a class, and other clones once, few, many or no size at all.

v_call: TRBV20-1; j_call: TRBJ1-1; clone_size: NA; d_call: NA; cdr3_aa: CSASPPEGHRRTEAFF; cdr3_nt: TGCAGTGCTAGTCCCCCCGAGGGACATCGCCGAACTGAAGCTTTCTTT
v_call: TRBV6-1; j_call: TRBJ2-7; clone_size: NA; d_call: NA; cdr3_aa: CASLSTVAYEQYF; cdr3_nt: TGTGCCAGTTTGTCGACAGTAGCCTACGAGCAGTACTTC
v_call: TRBV25-1; j_call: TRBJ1-1; clone_size: many; d_call: NA; cdr3_aa: CASSITGRYEAFF; cdr3_nt: TGTGCCAGCAGTATCACAGGGAGGTATGAAGCTTTCTTT
v_call: TRBV19; j_call: TRBJ2-3; clone_size: NA; d_call: TRBD1; cdr3_aa: CASSQDRGKSDTQYF; cdr3_nt: TGTGCCAGTAGCCAGGACAGGGGGAAGTCAGATACGCAGTATTTT
v_call: TRBV7-2; j_call: TRBJ2-2; clone_size: NA; d_call: TRBD2; cdr3_aa: CASRVGGTGELFF; cdr3_nt: TGTGCCAGCAGGGTCGGGGGGACCGGGGAGCTGTTTTTT
v_call: TRBV24-1; j_call: TRBJ2-7; clone_size: many; d_call: TRBD2; cdr3_aa: CATNFLAGETYEQYF; cdr3_nt: TGTGCCACCAACTTCCTAGCGGGAGAGACCTACGAGCAGTACTTC
v_call: TRBV19; j_call: TRBJ1-1; clone_size: once; d_call: NA; cdr3_aa: CASSGSWYTEAFF; cdr3_nt: TGTGCCAGTAGCGGCAGCTGGTACACTGAAGCTTTCTTT
v_call: TRBV7-2; j_call: TRBJ1-2; clone_size: NA; d_call: NA; cdr3_aa: CASSNPAYGYTF; cdr3_nt: TGTGCCAGCAGCAATCCAGCCTATGGCTACACCTTC
v_call: TRBV29-1; j_call: TRBJ1-6; clone_size: NA; d_call: TRBD1; cdr3_aa: CSVRGPKEHSPLHF; cdr3_nt: TGCAGCGTGAGGGGGCCAAAGGAGCATTCACCCCTCCACTTT
v_call: TRBV20-1; j_call: TRBJ1-2; clone_size: NA; d_call: NA; cdr3_aa: CSATLQGWDYGYTF; cdr3_nt: TGCAGTGCTACCTTACAGGGTTGGGACTATGGCTACACCTTC
v_call: TRBV7-6; j_call: TRBJ1-6; clone_size: few; d_call: NA; cdr3_aa: CASSYSGSSPLHF; cdr3_nt: TGTGCCAGCAGCTACTCAGGGTCTTCACCCCTCCACTTT
v_call: TRBV19; j_call: TRBJ1-3; clone_size: once; d_call: NA; cdr3_aa: CASSLRGTGNTIYF; cdr3_nt: TGTGCCAGTAGTCTCAGGGGAACTGGAAACACCATATATTTT
v_call: TRBV20-1; j_call: TRBJ1-2; clone_size: once; d_call: TRBD1; cdr3_aa: CSARAGTGKGGYTF; cdr3_nt: TGCAGTGCTAGAGCCGGGACAGGGAAGGGCGGCTACACCTTC
v_call: TRBV24-1; j_call: TRBJ2-6; clone_size: NA; d_call: NA; cdr3_aa: CATQDSGANVLTF; cdr3_nt: TGTGCCACCCAGGATTCTGGGGCCAACGTCCTGACTTTC
v_call: TRBV20-1; j_call: TRBJ2-5; clone_size: NA; d_call: NA; cdr3_aa: CSARLVNQETQYF; cdr3_nt: TGCAGTGCTAGGCTGGTGAATCAAGAGACCCAGTACTTC
v_call: TRBV15; j_call: TRBJ1-6; clone_size: NA; d_call: TRBD1; cdr3_aa: CATSRETGSPLHF; cdr3_nt: TGTGCCACCAGCAGAGAGACAGGGTCACCCCTCCACTTT
v_call: TRBV5-6; j_call: TRBJ2-2; clone_size: many; d_call: TRBD2; cdr3_aa: CASSLIGTSLTGELFF; cdr3_nt: TGTGCCAGCAGCTTAATTGGGACTAGCCTTACCGGGGAGCTGTTTTTT
v_call: TRBV6-1; j_call: TRBJ2-7; clone_size: many; d_call: TRBD2; cdr3_aa: CASSGGGVGGEQQYF; cdr3_nt: TGTGCCAGCAGTGGGGGAGGGGTGGGTGGGGAGCAGCAGTACTTC
v_call: TRBV3-1; j_call: TRBJ1-5; clone_size: many; d_call: NA; cdr3_aa: CASSQDVRDNQPQHF; cdr3_nt: TGTGCCAGCAGCCAAGATGTCAGGGACAATCAGCCCCAGCATTTT
v_call: TRBV24-1; j_call: TRBJ2-5; clone_size: NA; d_call: NA; cdr3_aa: CATSDFNGEIQYF; cdr3_nt: TGTGCCACCAGTGATTTTAACGGAGAGATCCAGTACTTC
v_call: TRBV15; j_call: TRBJ1-5; clone_size: few; d_call: NA; cdr3_aa: CATSRLRDSNQPQHF; cdr3_nt: TGTGCCACCAGCAGACTCCGGGACAGCAATCAGCCCCAGCATTTT
v_call: TRBV15; j_call: TRBJ1-5; clone_size: NA; d_call: NA; cdr3_aa: CATSSVSLDQPQHF; cdr3_nt: TGTGCCACCAGCAGTGTGAGCCTGGATCAGCCCCAGCATTTT
v_call: TRBV19; j_call: TRBJ2-2; clone_size: NA; d_call: NA; cdr3_aa: CASRPSAGELFF; cdr3_nt: TGTGCCAGTAGGCCTTCGGCGGGGGAGCTGTTTTTT
v_call: TRBV20-1; j_call: TRBJ1-1; clone_size: NA; d_call: NA; cdr3_aa: CSARDRGGWAEAFF; cdr3_nt: TGCAGTGCTAGAGATCGGGGGGGGTGGGCTGAAGCTTTCTTT
v_call: TRBV20-1; j_call: TRBJ1-2; clone_size: NA; d_call: NA; cdr3_aa: CSASYTEDYGYTF; cdr3_nt: TGCAGTGCTAGTTACACGGAGGACTATGGCTACACCTTC
v_call: TRBV9; j_call: TRBJ1-1; clone_size: NA; d_call: NA; cdr3_aa: CASSPEAFF; cdr3_nt: TGTGCCAGCAGTCCTGAAGCTTTCTTT
v_call: TRBV19; j_call: TRBJ2-6; clone_size: NA; d_call: NA; cdr3_aa: CASSPVGSGANVLTF; cdr3_nt: TGTGCCAGTAGTCCGGTGGGGTCAGGGGCCAACGTCCTGACTTTC
v_call: TRBV15; j_call: TRBJ2-3; clone_size: NA; d_call: TRBD1; cdr3_aa: CATSRDSTGESTDTQYF; cdr3_nt: TGTGCCACCAGCAGAGATTCGACAGGGGAAAGCACAGATACGCAGTATTTT
v_call: TRBV20-1; j_call: TRBJ2-7; clone_size: NA; d_call: TRBD2; cdr3_aa: CSASTSGRGYEQYF; cdr3_nt: TGCAGTGCATCGACTAGCGGGAGGGGGTACGAGCAGTACTTC
v_call: TRBV6-1; j_call: TRBJ2-1; clone_size: many; d_call: TRBD1; cdr3_aa: CASFGRGRNNEQFF; cdr3_nt: TGTGCCAGCTTTGGAAGGGGGCGGAACAATGAGCAGTTCTTC
v_call: TRBV27; j_call: TRBJ1-4; clone_size: NA; d_call: TRBD1; cdr3_aa: CASSLVGQGVSTNEKLFF; cdr3_nt: TGTGCCAGCAGTTTAGTGGGACAGGGAGTATCAACTAATGAAAAACTGTTTTTT
v_call: TRBV2; j_call: TRBJ2-5; clone_size: NA; d_call: TRBD1; cdr3_aa: CASQADRDGRSETQYF; cdr3_nt: TGTGCCAGCCAGGCTGACAGGGATGGACGGTCGGAGACCCAGTACTTC
v_call: TRBV7-3; j_call: TRBJ2-3; clone_size: NA; d_call: TRBD2; cdr3_aa: CASSLREGDTQYF; cdr3_nt: TGTGCCAGCAGCTTAAGGGAGGGGGATACGCAGTATTTT
v_call: TRBV11-1; j_call: TRBJ2-1; clone_size: NA; d_call: NA; cdr3_aa: CASSLANSYNEQFF; cdr3_nt: TGTGCCAGCAGCTTAGCCAACTCCTACAATGAGCAGTTCTTC
v_call: TRBV2; j_call: TRBJ1-1; clone_size: NA; d_call: NA; cdr3_aa: CASMRGRGSTEAFF; cdr3_nt: TGTGCCAGCATGAGGGGTAGGGGGAGTACTGAAGCTTTCTTT
v_call: TRBV10-3; j_call: TRBJ2-2; clone_size: NA; d_call: TRBD1; cdr3_aa: CAISESAGGAYTGELFF; cdr3_nt: TGTGCCATCAGTGAGTCGGCAGGGGGCGCGTACACCGGGGAGCTGTTTTTT
v_call: TRBV2; j_call: TRBJ1-1; clone_size: NA; d_call: NA; cdr3_aa: CASSQHTQNTEALF; cdr3_nt: TGTGCCAGCAGTCAGCACACTCAGAACACTGAAGCTCTCTTT
v_call: TRBV20-1; j_call: TRBJ2-3; clone_size: NA; d_call: NA; cdr3_aa: CSVLDLTADTQYF; cdr3_nt: TGCAGTGTACTCGACCTCACCGCAGATACGCAGTATTTT
v_call: TRBV12-2; j_call: TRBJ2-5; clone_size: NA; d_call: NA; cdr3_aa: CASRPRRKRRGETQYF; cdr3_nt: TGTGCAAGTCGCCCTAGGAGGAAGCGGAGAGGAGAGACCCAGTACTTC
v_call: TRBV20-1; j_call: TRBJ2-7; clone_size: few; d_call: NA; cdr3_aa: CSARGTQESYEQYF; cdr3_nt: TGCAGTGCTAGAGGAACGCAGGAATCCTACGAGCAGTACTTC
v_call: TRBV2; j_call: TRBJ1-2; clone_size: NA; d_call: NA; cdr3_aa: CASSEAPGGYTF; cdr3_nt: TGTGCCAGCAGTGAAGCCCCCGGCGGCTACACCTTC
v_call: TRBV9; j_call: TRBJ2-7; clone_size: NA; d_call: NA; cdr3_aa: CASSVADGAPDEQYF; cdr3_nt: TGTGCCAGCAGCGTAGCGGATGGGGCGCCGGACGAGCAGTACTTC
v_call: TRBV20-1; j_call: TRBJ2-1; clone_size: NA; d_call: NA; cdr3_aa: CAPRSGSYNEQFF; cdr3_nt: TGCGCTCCTAGGAGCGGGTCATACAATGAGCAGTTCTTC
v_call: TRBV20-1; j_call: TRBJ2-7; clone_size: few; d_call: NA; cdr3_aa: CSARDPFRGMGEQYF; cdr3_nt: TGCAGTGCTAGAGACCCCTTCCGCGGGATGGGGGAGCAGTACTTC
v_call: TRBV24-1; j_call: TRBJ2-1; clone_size: NA; d_call: TRBD2; cdr3_aa: CATSDKSGSRSYNEQFF; cdr3_nt: TGTGCCACCAGTGATAAAAGCGGGAGCCGCTCCTACAATGAGCAGTTCTTC
v_call: TRBV2; j_call: TRBJ1-2; clone_size: NA; d_call: TRBD1; cdr3_aa: CASSELGTGYGYTF; cdr3_nt: TGTGCCAGCAGTGAACTCGGGACAGGGTACGGCTACACCTTC
v_call: TRBV19; j_call: TRBJ1-3; clone_size: NA; d_call: NA; cdr3_aa: CASHRAGSGNTIYF; cdr3_nt: TGTGCCAGTCACAGGGCGGGCTCTGGAAACACCATATATTTT
v_call: TRBV20-1; j_call: TRBJ2-2; clone_size: NA; d_call: TRBD1; cdr3_aa: CSARVSPGQGHTGELFF; cdr3_nt: TGCAGTGCTAGAGTGAGTCCGGGACAGGGCCACACCGGGGAGCTGTTTTTT
v_call: TRBV19; j_call: TRBJ1-2; clone_size: NA; d_call: NA; cdr3_aa: CASSFSSGVGYTF; cdr3_nt: TGTGCCAGTAGTTTTTCCTCAGGGGTAGGCTACACCTTC
v_call: TRBV10-3; j_call: TRBJ2-5; clone_size: NA; d_call: NA; cdr3_aa: CAISDPDAGNQETQYF; cdr3_nt: TGTGCCATCAGTGATCCGGACGCCGGGAACCAAGAGACCCAGTACTTC